This record covers a single T cell receptor beta chain. This sequence may be a read error, since a much larger clone differs from it by one base. The CDR3 sequence is 13 residues long. From germline, CDR1 is MDHEN and CDR2 SYDVKM. Sampling of bone marrow took place during active disease in every patient. This library used roughly 400 ng RNA and molecular barcoded adaptors spanning alpha/delta and beta/gamma chains. TCRdb re-called the reads through MiXCR, storing one row per CDR3 protein. The sample records roughly 90,000 distinct CDR3 sequences, 20% to 25% being singletons. This record comes from a study of read filtering for tumor transcriptome and immune sequencing.

The chain recombines TRBV28 with TRBJ1-2, with 7 nucleotides matching TRBD1. Sequencing input: a population of CD138-negative cells sorted from bone marrow. The receptor's source is a donor at least 40 years old with multiple myeloma. CDR3 sequence reads: CACSTTGYYGYTF. The CDR3 DNA is TGTGCCTGCAGTACGACAGGGTACTATGGCTACACCTTC.